The 17 T cell receptor beta chains below were found in one sample sequenced in a study of T cells expressing NK-cell markers. With the 5' RACE reads reprocessed, TCRdb shows one record per CDR3 protein and no DNA. The table for this sample gives 250,000 or so distinct CDR3 sequences. The sequencing sample was made of blood T cells: a sorted CD56 or NKG2C T cell subset, CD4+ or CD8+ T cells, or bulk PBMC T cells (not recorded which). The receptors shown here come from a woman aged 18 to 75 in good health.

The V call is TRBV12-3 or TRBV12-4, the J call TRBJ2-2; the D call from TCRdb, TRBD2, cannot be confirmed without DNA. CDR3 size: 16 residues. The CDR3 reads CASSLPAGRAGGELFF.

The rearrangement joins TRBV7-2 to TRBJ2-2; checking the TCRdb D call of TRBD2 is not possible without DNA. The length of the CDR3 is 16 residues. CDR1 SGHTA and CDR2 FQGNSA come from the germline V gene. CDR3 in amino acids: CASSSAGVAGTGELFF.

The chain recombines TRBV6-1 with TRBJ1-1. CDR1 and CDR2 (germline): MNHNS, SASEGT. The CDR3 sequence is 14 residues long. CDR3 in amino acids: CASRQRTLNTEAFF.

V gene TRBV20-1 combines with J gene TRBJ2-5. Germline CDR1 DFQATT, CDR2 SNEGSKA (reference sequence). The CDR3 covers 15 residues. The CDR3 reads CSARTSSRGSETQYF.

The V and J genes are TRBV6-5 and TRBJ2-2; TCRdb gives TRBD1 as the D gene, but with no DNA this cannot be confirmed. CDR1 is MNHEY and CDR2 is SVGAGI in the germline V gene. The CDR3 has 13 amino acids. The CDR3 protein is CASSHRWAGELFF.

V gene TRBV10-3 combines with J gene TRBJ2-3; the TCRdb D gene call, TRBD1, has no DNA to confirm it. Germline lookup yields CDR1 ENHRY and CDR2 SYGVKD. The CDR3 runs to 11 residues. The CDR3: CAIGGDGTQYF.

V gene TRBV12-5 combines with J gene TRBJ2-3. The CDR3 runs 16 residues. Germline CDR1 is LGHNT and CDR2 is FRNRAP. CDR3 sequence reads: CASGFSRLNHPDTQYF.

The chain carries TRBV11-2 and TRBJ2-3. CDR3 length: 15 amino acids. Germline V CDR1 and CDR2: SGHAT, FQNNGV. The chain's CDR3 is CASSLGRKRTDTQYF.

The genes are TRBV6-2 or TRBV6-3 and TRBJ1-5. Per germline, CDR1 MNHEY and CDR2 SVGEGT. The CDR3 is made up of 15 amino acids. CDR3 protein: CASRGSGYSNQPQHF.

The CDR3 reads CASSAYGETQYF. The genes are TRBV7-2 and TRBJ2-5. The CDR3 runs to 12 residues. Looked up from germline, CDR1 is SGHTA and CDR2 is FQGNSA.

The chain couples TRBV12-3 or TRBV12-4 to TRBJ1-1. CDR3 length: 13 residues. CDR3 residues: CASSEEGFTEAFF.

The V and J genes are TRBV6-2 or TRBV6-3 and TRBJ2-5; TCRdb's D gene call, TRBD2, goes unchecked for lack of DNA. Germline lookup yields CDR1 MNHEY and CDR2 SVGEGT. The CDR3 runs 16 residues. The CDR3 sequence is CASSYTGRTRGETQYF.

The rearrangement joins TRBV12-3 or TRBV12-4 to TRBJ1-3; TCRdb's D gene call, TRBD1, goes unchecked for lack of DNA. This CDR3 spans 15 amino acids. CDR3 residues: CASSGQFFSGNTIYF.

The CDR3 is CACRGEAGGGELFF. This chain connects TRBV30 to TRBJ2-2; absent DNA, TCRdb's TRBD2 call cannot be checked. This CDR3 has 14 residues. The germline gives CDR1 GTSNPN, CDR2 SVGIG (reference sequence).

CDR3 region: CSARDGRDNEQFF. The V call is TRBV20-1, the J call TRBJ2-1; there is no DNA to check the TCRdb D call of TRBD2. The germline gives CDR1 DFQATT, CDR2 SNEGSKA (reference sequence). CDR3 length equals 13 residues.

This sequence joins TRBV5-1 and TRBJ2-1; TCRdb proposes TRBD2, but this gene call is untestable without DNA. This CDR3 has 15 residues. The germline V gene encodes CDR1 SGHRS and CDR2 YFSETQ. The CDR3 sequence is CASRLLSGSGNEQFF.

This chain uses TRBV11-2 with TRBJ2-2; TCRdb's D call of TRBD1 is untestable without DNA. The germline gives CDR1 SGHAT, CDR2 FQNNGV. The CDR3 contains 16 residues. The CDR3 loop reads CASSPRTGGDTGELFF.